Detailed here is one T cell receptor (beta chain). The antigen remains unidentified. The CDR3 sequence is 15 residues long. Trimming cost V 1 base and J 4 bases, with 11 bases left between them. Germline lookup yields CDR1 SGHTA and CDR2 FQGNSA. The data belong to a study of cytomegalovirus exposure and HLA in healthy donors. Overall study context: Earlier results showed roughly 120 million unique TCR beta sequences derived from roughly 180 million T cells. Genotyping of 398 donors showed that 65% to 90% belonged to the Caucasian-associated ancestry cluster.

Study conclusions and caveats: Previous analysis showed most TCR beta V segments were productive about 90% or about 30% of the time.

PCR employed 60 Vbeta and 13 Jbeta primers. Method: immunoSEQ multiplex PCR; TCRdb's copy keeps in-frame clones and lacks some. Its table lists about 96,000 clones. This cohort consisted of healthy bone marrow donors. This TCR was recovered from a woman in her thirties in good health and CMV-seronegative. Specimen: PBMCs. This chain links TRBV7-2 with TRBJ2-1, with D unclear. The CDR3 is CASSLESFPYNEQFF. The CDR3 DNA reads as TGTGCCAGCAGCTTAGAGAGTTTCCCTTACAATGAGCAGTTCTTC. Full variable domain (remainder filled in from reference TRBV7-2 and TRBJ2-1): GAGVSQSPSNKVTEKGKDVELRCDPISGHTALYWYRQSLGQGLEFLIYFQGNSAPDKSGLPSDRFSAERTGGSVSTLTIQRTQQEDSAVYLCASSLESFPYNEQFFGPGTRLTVL.